These T cell receptor beta chains were read from a single sample in a study of blood T cell repertoires in COVID-19. Profiling relied on immunoSEQ multiplex PCR, and the TCRdb table lists in-frame clones only, not all of them. There are 250,000 to 300,000 clones in the sample; roughly 80% occur only once, and 4% to 4.5% lies in the top ten. Sequenced input: peripheral blood. The source is a man aged 55 to 70 with acute or convalescent COVID-19. The CDR3 runs from the conserved cysteine through the conserved F or W. Fields, in order: D gene, V gene, J gene, clone size, CDR3 protein, CDR3 DNA. A D gene is named only where the DNA matches it firmly. The size field is filled for only some rows; it gives once, few, many or a size class.

.	TRBV19	TRBJ1-1	.	CASKHRGGLSEAFF	TGTGCCAGTAAGCATCGCGGGGGGCTGTCTGAAGCTTTCTTT
TRBD2	TRBV7-2	TRBJ2-1	few	CASSPTRLRGVEQFF	TGTGCCAGCAGCCCAACTAGGCTCCGGGGGGTTGAGCAGTTCTTC
.	TRBV7-9	TRBJ2-7	.	CASSLPVGTQAGGQYF	TGTGCCAGCAGCTTGCCCGTGGGCACGCAGGCGGGCGGGCAGTACTTC
TRBD1	TRBV19	TRBJ2-7	.	CASSQQTGGWNEQYF	TGTGCCAGTAGTCAGCAGACAGGGGGCTGGAACGAGCAGTACTTC
.	TRBV6-2/TRBV6-3	TRBJ2-7	.	CASSYLATTYEQYF	TGTGCCAGCAGTTACTTGGCCACCACCTACGAGCAGTACTTC
.	TRBV11-2	TRBJ1-3	.	CASSLEGLLSSGNTIYF	TGTGCCAGCAGCTTAGAAGGACTCCTGAGCTCTGGAAACACCATATATTTT
.	TRBV19	TRBJ1-1	.	CASSIEGLRGTEAFF	TGTGCCAGTAGTATAGAGGGACTCCGGGGCACTGAAGCTTTCTTT
.	TRBV12-3/TRBV12-4	TRBJ1-1	.	CASSRQGVTEAFF	TGTGCCAGCAGTCGTCAAGGGGTAACTGAAGCTTTCTTT
.	TRBV5-1	TRBJ2-3	few	CASSLEGTGTDTQYF	TGCGCCAGCAGCCTGGAAGGGACTGGCACAGATACGCAGTATTTT
TRBD2	TRBV19	TRBJ2-7	.	CASSTTSGGSYEQYF	TGTGCCAGTAGTACGACTAGCGGGGGAAGTTACGAGCAGTACTTC
.	TRBV19	TRBJ2-5	.	CASSPRLGHAETQYF	TGTGCCAGTAGTCCCCGCCTCGGACACGCAGAGACCCAGTACTTC
.	TRBV28	TRBJ1-2	.	CASLDTYYGYTF	TGTGCCAGCCTGGACACTTACTATGGCTACACCTTC
.	TRBV19	TRBJ2-2	.	CASSIVAANTGELFF	TGTGCCAGTAGTATAGTGGCGGCGAACACCGGGGAGCTGTTTTTT
TRBD2	TRBV19	TRBJ2-7	.	CASSNTLAGGYEQYF	TGTGCCAGTAGTAATACCCTAGCGGGGGGCTACGAGCAGTACTTC
.	TRBV4-2	TRBJ1-2	few	CASSQDIRGSNYGYTF	TGTGCCAGCAGCCAAGATATCCGGGGGTCCAACTATGGCTACACCTTC
.	TRBV28	TRBJ2-7	.	CASSSDRYEQYF	TGTGCCAGCAGTTCCGACAGATACGAGCAGTACTTC
TRBD2	TRBV5-1	TRBJ2-1	once	CASSLGASGYNEQFF	TGCGCCAGCAGCTTGGGGGCTAGCGGTTACAATGAGCAGTTCTTC
.	TRBV5-1	TRBJ1-4	.	CASSLPSGTSREKLFF	TGCGCCAGCAGCTTGCCTAGCGGGACAAGCCGGGAAAAACTGTTTTTT
.	TRBV4-2	TRBJ2-3	.	CASSQRTRTTDTQYF	TGTGCCAGCAGCCAGAGGACACGGACCACAGATACGCAGTATTTT
.	TRBV2	TRBJ1-2	.	CASRADSNYGYTF	TGTGCCAGCAGGGCGGACAGCAACTATGGCTACACCTTC
TRBD2	TRBV27	TRBJ2-7	.	CASSFRLAGVKQYF	TGTGCCAGCAGTTTCCGCCTAGCGGGAGTTAAGCAGTACTTC
TRBD2	TRBV20-1	TRBJ2-1	.	CSASTSGNIYNEQFF	TGCAGTGCTAGTACCAGCGGGAATATATACAATGAGCAGTTCTTC